This TCR beta chain comes out of a study of T cells expressing NK-cell markers. Points from the study as a whole: HCMV specificity was not established for the expanded NKG2C+ T cell clones. Where four donors were concerned, these clonotypes also led the CD3+CD56-NKG2C+ fraction.

As regards this clonotype: The antigen is not known.

CDR3 length: 14 residues. CDR1 is SGHRS and CDR2 is YFSETQ in the germline V gene. No DNA is given; TCRdb re-called the 5' RACE reads and lists each CDR3 protein once. Recorded here are around 470,000 distinct CDR3 sequences; the top ten clones represent around 1.4%. The material sequenced was blood T cells: a sorted CD56 or NKG2C T cell subset, CD4+ or CD8+ T cells, or bulk PBMC T cells (not recorded which). The sequence was obtained from a woman between 45 and 60 years old in good health. This rearrangement joins TRBV5-1 to TRBJ1-5. Here the CDR3 reads CASSPHGEDQPQHF.